Detailed here is one TCR beta chain. The germline V gene encodes CDR1 DFQATT and CDR2 SNEGSKA (reference sequence). The CDR3 spans 15 residues. The trim removed 4 bases at V and 8 bases at J, leaving 15 bases unmatched. The second PCR ran 7 to 11 cycles with a sample-barcoded 5' primer and J-beta primers. TCRdb used MiXCR to reprocess the 5' RACE reads, holding one entry per CDR3 protein. In the table there are roughly 2 million distinct CDR3 sequences, about 49% of which are singletons. This specimen comes from a study of blood T cells in healthy people across ages. The specimen sequenced was blood. V gene TRBV20-1 combines with J gene TRBJ1-2; TRBD1 matches at 8 bases. This sequence was found in a woman aged 40 to 49 in good health. The DNA of the CDR3 is TGCAGTGCTACAAGGATACAGGGGGGGCCTTGGGGCTACACCTTC. Translated: CSATRIQGGPWGYTF.